The 9 T cell receptor beta chains presented below share a single source sample, sequenced in a study of shared clonotypes between healthy human individuals. CD45RO-negative CD8 cells positively selected for CCR7 made up the naive population, which excluded terminally differentiated effector memory CD45RA+ cells. TCRdb's copy holds only in-frame clones and misses some; the assay was immunoSEQ multiplex PCR. The sample consists of more than 2 million clones, about 95% of them appearing once. Sample: naive CD8+ T cells sorted from blood. These receptors came from a man aged 18-30 years in good health.

The CDR3 region has the DNA TGTGCCAGCAGCATCAGATTTACGGAGCAGTACTTC. Its translation: CASSIRFTEQYF. The V call is TRBV7-2, the J call TRBJ2-7; D gene uncertain. V lost 5 bases, J lost 7 bases, and 12 bases lay in between. This CDR3 contains 12 residues. Per the germline V gene, CDR1 is SGHTA and CDR2 is FQGNSA.

The V call is TRBV7-8, the J call TRBJ2-7; D unresolved. CDR1 and CDR2 (germline): SGHVS, FQNEAQ. The V end lost 1 base, the J end lost 1 base, and 5 bases lay between the germline ends. The CDR3 runs 13 residues. The CDR3 region is CASSLEVSYEQYF. In nucleotides, the CDR3 is TGTGCCAGCAGCTTAGAAGTTTCCTACGAGCAGTACTTC.

The rearrangement uses TRBV7-6 and TRBJ2-7; 7 positions agree with TRBD2. V was pared by 2 bases and J by 3 bases, with 16 bases of the junction left unmatched. The germline V gene has CDR1 SGHVS and CDR2 FNYEAQ. The CDR3 length is 18 residues. As DNA, the CDR3 is TGTGCCAGCAGCTTAAACCCCCCAGGGTGGGAGGGCTTCTACGAGCAGTACTTC. Translation gives CASSLNPPGWEGFYEQYF.

This chain joins TRBV5-6 and TRBJ1-1; D unresolved. The CDR3 spans 14 residues. V dropped 0 bases and J dropped 4 bases, with 10 bases sitting between them. The germline V gene encodes CDR1 SGHDT and CDR2 YYEEEE. The CDR3 DNA reads as TGTGCCAGCAGCTTGGGGGAGGGCGGCACTGAAGCTTTCTTT. It codes for CASSLGEGGTEAFF.

The chain joins TRBV9 to TRBJ1-6, with unresolved D. The CDR3 sequence is 14 residues long. V lost 0 bases, J lost 7 bases, and 8 bases lay in between. Looked up from germline, CDR1 is SGDLS and CDR2 is YYNGEE. The CDR3 DNA reads TGTGCCAGCAGCGTAGATGTGGGGAATTCACCCCTCCACTTT. Protein sequence: CASSVDVGNSPLHF.

V usage is TRBV4-1 and J usage is TRBJ2-7, with no clear D. Germline V lookup: CDR1 MGHRA, CDR2 YSYEKL. The germline V and J ends were trimmed by 0 bases and 3 bases, with 9 bases remaining between them. The length of the CDR3 is 14 residues. This CDR3 reads CASSQDGSLYEQYF. CDR3 in DNA: TGCGCCAGCAGCCAAGATGGCAGCCTCTACGAGCAGTACTTC.

J is TRBJ2-2 and V is TRBV2, with D hard to call. CDR1 is SNHLY and CDR2 is FYNNEI in the germline V gene. This CDR3 is built from 17 residues. Trimming stripped 0 bases from V and 1 base from J, with 12 bases between. CDR3 amino acids: CASSEASPRWNTGELFF. In DNA form, the CDR3 reads TGTGCCAGCAGTGAAGCCTCTCCGAGGTGGAACACCGGGGAGCTGTTTTTT. Full variable domain (rest looked up from reference TRBV2 and TRBJ2-2): EPEVTQTPSHQVTQMGQEVILRCVPISNHLYFYWYRQILGQKVEFLVSFYNNEISEKSEIFDDQFSVERPDGSNFTLKIRSTKLEDSAMYFCASSEASPRWNTGELFFGEGSRLTVL.

Note on this clone: One junction end does not reproduce the germline sequence, and a read error may be involved. The rearrangement uses TRBV7-7 and TRBJ1-1; D unresolved. CDR3 length: 13 amino acids. CDR1 is SSHAT and CDR2 is FNYEAQ in the germline V gene (reference sequence). CDR3 residues: CASSFQLNTEAFF. In nucleotides, the CDR3 is TGTGCTAGCAGCTTCCAGCTGAACACTGAAGCTTTCTTT.

This clone came up once. The chain is built from TRBV27 and TRBJ1-2; D unclear. This CDR3 has 12 residues. CDR1 is MNHEY, CDR2 SMNVEV, per germline (reference sequence). The V end lost 8 bases, the J end lost 3 bases, and 10 bases lay between the germline ends. The DNA for the CDR3 is TGTGCCAGCGGCCTTCCCCACTATGGCTACACCTTC. This encodes CASGLPHYGYTF.